This T cell receptor (beta chain) emerged from a study of cytomegalovirus exposure and HLA in healthy donors. Overall study findings and caveats: Reports showed the classifier diagnosing cytomegalovirus status with high specificity and sensitivity.

The V and J ends lost 7 bases and 5 bases, in that order; junction bases with no gene match: 19. Germline V gene data show CDR1 as SEHNR and CDR2 as FQNEAQ (reference sequence). This CDR3 comprises 17 residues. Primers for the PCR totalled 60 Vbeta and 13 Jbeta. This table comes from immunoSEQ multiplex PCR, and its TCRdb copy is limited to in-frame clones, with some not included. Of 150,000 to 200,000 clones in the sample, over 75% were seen once. Turning to this clone: The antigen is unknown.

The clonotype originates from a woman aged 25-40 years in good health and CMV-seronegative. The sample consisted of PBMCs. The chain joins TRBV7-9 to TRBJ1-1; 7 bases are shared with TRBD1. The CDR3 nucleotides read TGTGCCAGCACCATCCCCTGGGGAAGGGGGCGGGAAACTGAAGCTTTCTTT. Translation: CASTIPWGRGRETEAFF.